Below are 17 T cell receptor beta chains sequenced from a single sample in a study of blood T cell repertoires in COVID-19 (dated by TCRdb to the early 2020s). The protocol used for the library was the immunoSEQ multiplex PCR assay. TCRdb obtained this table from immuneACCESS and retained in-frame rearrangements with V and J assigned. These tables miss some clones; where compared with another copy, unresolved V genes account for less than half of the shortfall, and the remainder is unexplained. The sample data list 200,000 to 250,000 clones, and around 90% of these were observed just once. 1.5% to 2% of the sample rests with the top ten. Sequencing was performed on PBMCs or T cells enriched from blood (not recorded which). The receptors originated from a woman in her forties or fifties who had recovered from COVID-19.

V and J are TRBV27 and TRBJ1-1; the D gene is possibly TRBD1 (6 bases). The germline V gene encodes CDR1 MNHEY and CDR2 SMNVEV (reference sequence). V was cut by 4 bases and J by 5 bases, with 14 bases left in between. CDR3 length: 14 amino acids. As DNA, the CDR3 is TGTGCCAGCAGTTCTGCGGACAGTTTGACTGAAGCTTTCTTT. The encoded protein is CASSSADSLTEAFF.

This rearrangement joins TRBV7-9 to TRBJ1-2, with D tentatively TRBD1 (5 bases). Between the trimmed V and J ends, which lost 2 bases and 7 bases, there was a span of 8 bases. In germline, CDR1 is SEHNR, CDR2 FQNEAQ (reference sequence). This CDR3 has 12 amino acids. The CDR3 DNA sequence: TGTGCCAGCAGCTTACAGGGTCGTGGCTACACCTTC. Its protein product is CASSLQGRGYTF.

The chain links TRBV19 to TRBJ1-1; TRBD1 is a possible D gene (5 bases). The CDR3 is made up of 12 amino acids. Germline V lookup: CDR1 LNHDA, CDR2 SQIVND (reference sequence). V lost 5 bases, J lost 6 bases, and 10 bases lay in between. CDR3 amino acids: CASSSRGAEAFF. CDR3 coding DNA: TGTGCCAGTAGTTCCCGGGGGGCTGAAGCTTTCTTT.

The rearrangement joins TRBV18 to TRBJ1-1, with TRBD1 as a possible D gene (6 bases). The CDR3 spans 15 residues. Germline V gene lookup returns CDR1 KGHSH and CDR2 LQKENI. V was trimmed by 3 bases and J by 7 bases, leaving 18 bases between them. The DNA for the CDR3 is TGTGCCAGCTCACCCCTGCAGGGTGTCAGGGGTGAAGCTTTCTTT. This codes for CASSPLQGVRGEAFF. Variable domain in full (rest from reference TRBV18 and TRBJ1-1): NAGVMQNPRHLVRRRGQEARLRCSPMKGHSHVYWYRQLPEEGLKFMVYLQKENIIDESGMPKERFSAEFPKEGPSILRIQQVVRGDSAAYFCASSPLQGVRGEAFFGQGTRLTVV.

This chain links TRBV6-5 with TRBJ1-4; 12 bases agree with TRBD1. Germline values: CDR1 MNHEY, CDR2 SVGAGI. The CDR3 totals 15 residues. J lost 3 bases, V lost 5 bases, and 1 base had no gene match. CDR3 sequence reads: CASSRDRGPNEKLFF. CDR3 bases: TGTGCCAGCAGTAGGGACAGGGGGCCTAATGAAAAACTGTTTTTT.

V and J are TRBV5-1 and TRBJ2-7; 8 bases line up with TRBD2. Germline assignment: CDR1 SGHRS and CDR2 YFSETQ. V gave up 4 bases and J gave up 2 bases; unmatched junction bases: 5. CDR3 size: 14 residues. CDR3 residues: CASSRTSGAYEQYF. CDR3 nucleotide sequence: TGCGCCAGCAGCCGAACTAGCGGCGCCTACGAGCAGTACTTC.

The chain employs TRBV29-1 and TRBJ1-2, with 7 bases aligning to TRBD1. The germline gives CDR1 SQVTM, CDR2 ANQGSEA. V was clipped by 6 bases and J by 3 bases; unmatched bases: 4. The CDR3 is made up of 12 amino acids. The CDR3 DNA follows: TGCAGCGTCCAAACAGGGGACTATGGCTACACCTTC. Protein product: CSVQTGDYGYTF.

The rearrangement joins TRBV6-5 to TRBJ2-2; no reliable D call. The CDR3 consists of 15 residues. Trimming took off 0 bases at V and 4 bases at J, with 9 bases between the two ends. In germline, CDR1 is MNHEY, CDR2 SVGAGI. The CDR3 reads CASSYSTMFTGELFF. Written as DNA, the CDR3 is TGTGCCAGCAGTTACTCGACAATGTTCACCGGGGAGCTGTTTTTT.

The chain's CDR3 is CATERDRGYQETQYF. Written as DNA, the CDR3 is TGTGCCACCGAGAGGGACAGGGGCTACCAAGAGACCCAGTACTTC. This sequence joins TRBV2 and TRBJ2-5, with 10 bases fitting TRBD1. The V gene end was trimmed by 10 bases and the J gene end by 0 bases; junction bases not matched to a gene: 8. CDR3 length: 15 amino acids. Germline V gives CDR1 SNHLY, CDR2 FYNNEI.

The rearrangement links TRBV11-2 to TRBJ2-7; TRBD2 might be the D (6 bases). The germline gives CDR1 SGHAT, CDR2 FQNNGV. The CDR3 loop spans 14 amino acids. V was shortened by 1 base and J by 3 bases, with 10 bases between the two germline ends. This CDR3 is CASSLVAGIYEQYF. In DNA form, the CDR3 reads TGTGCCAGCAGCTTAGTCGCGGGAATCTACGAGCAGTACTTC.

This clone was recorded a few times. J is TRBJ2-1 and V is TRBV7-3, with 8 bases aligning to TRBD2. J gave up 0 bases and V 0 bases, and 1 base lay outside the gene matches. From germline, CDR1 is SGHTA and CDR2 FQGTGA. The CDR3 extends over 16 amino acids. CDR3 sequence reads: CASSLTGLDSYNEQFF. CDR3 DNA sequence: TGTGCCAGCAGCTTAACGGGACTAGACTCCTACAATGAGCAGTTCTTC.

The chain links TRBV4-2 to TRBJ1-2, with D possibly matching TRBD1 (5 bases). The length of the CDR3 is 18 residues. Between the trimmed V and J ends, which lost 1 base and 3 bases, there was a span of 21 bases. Looked up from germline, CDR1 is LGHNA and CDR2 is YNFKEQ. The CDR3 DNA follows: TGTGCCAGCAGCCAAGTAGTTCCGGACACCGAGACGGACTATGGCTACACCTTC. Translated: CASSQVVPDTETDYGYTF.

The J gene is TRBJ2-1, the V gene TRBV7-2; D not resolved. Germline CDR1 SGHTA, CDR2 FQGNSA. The V end lost 1 base, the J end lost 6 bases, and 4 bases lay between the germline ends. This CDR3 contains 12 residues. CDR3 in DNA: TGTGCCAGCAGCTTAGTCGGCAATGAGCAGTTCTTC. It yields the protein CASSLVGNEQFF.

The chain links TRBV5-1 to TRBJ2-7; D possibly corresponds to TRBD1 (5 bases). V was pared by 3 bases and J by 1 base, with 14 bases between. Germline V gene lookup returns CDR1 SGHRS and CDR2 YFSETQ. This CDR3 is built from 15 residues. The DNA for the CDR3 is TGCGCCAGCAGCTCAGGGTTGGGGTCATCCTACGAGCAGTACTTC. It codes for CASSSGLGSSYEQYF.

This clone was recorded only once. The J gene is TRBJ2-3, the V gene TRBV2; 10 bases line up with TRBD1. The CDR3 length is 16 residues. V was pared by 7 bases and J by 2 bases, with 9 bases of the junction left unmatched. The germline gives CDR1 SNHLY, CDR2 FYNNEI. In DNA form, the CDR3 reads TGTGCCAGCACCCCCGGACAGGGGGGAAACACAGATACGCAGTATTTT. Its translation: CASTPGQGGNTDTQYF.

This clone was seen only once. The rearrangement joins TRBV7-9 to TRBJ2-7; D ambiguous. V was clipped by 5 bases and J by 0 bases, with 8 bases between them. Germline CDR1 SEHNR, CDR2 FQNEAQ (reference sequence). This CDR3 region has 13 residues. CDR3 nucleotides: TGTGCCAGCAGCCCAACTCCCTCCTACGAGCAGTACTTC. It yields the protein CASSPTPSYEQYF.

The chain couples TRBV28 to TRBJ1-5; D unresolved. Trimming took 2 bases from V and 7 from J, leaving 9 bases between them. CDR3 length: 13 amino acids. CDR1 MDHEN and CDR2 SYDVKM come from the germline V gene. CDR3 sequence reads: CASSLGSGQPQHF. Written as DNA, the CDR3 is TGTGCCAGCAGTTTAGGGTCAGGCCAGCCCCAGCATTTT.